The 13 T cell receptor beta chains below come from one sample, sequenced in a study of CD8 T cells in ankylosing spondylitis. TCRdb reprocessed the 5' RACE reads with MiXCR, giving one entry per CDR3 protein. The sample carries around 130,000 distinct CDR3 sequences, about 6.5% recorded once. The sequencing sample was made of blood, either unsorted or a sorted T cell fraction (not recorded which). Receptors were obtained from a male donor with ankylosing spondylitis or in good health (not recorded which).

The sample holds many counts of this clonotype. The V call is TRBV27, the J call TRBJ1-4; a weak D match, TRBD1 (5 bases). Germline-derived CDR1 and CDR2 are MNHEY and SMNVEV (reference sequence). The CDR3 covers 14 residues. Trimming removed 8 bases from V and 4 bases from J, with 14 bases in between. CDR3 region: CASSPWGDNEKLFF. The CDR3 DNA is TGTGCCAGCTCCCCCTGGGGGGATAATGAAAAACTGTTTTTT.

The table lists this clonotype with many counts. This chain connects TRBV6-2 or TRBV6-3 to TRBJ2-1; 7 bases fit TRBD2. With V trimmed by 0 bases and J by 3 bases, 8 bases remained unmatched. CDR1 and CDR2 (germline): MNHEY, SVGEGT. The length of the CDR3 is 17 residues. DNA for the CDR3: TGTGCCAGCAGTTACTCGTGGGAGTCTAGCGGCTACAATGAGCAGTTCTTC. Amino acids: CASSYSWESSGYNEQFF.

This clonotype has ten or more counts. This chain uses TRBV6-1 with TRBJ1-3; perhaps TRBD1 as D (6 bases). V lost 7 bases and J lost 0, with 13 bases in between. The CDR3 is 15 residues long. Germline-derived CDR1 and CDR2 are MNHNS and SASEGT. CDR3 protein: CASTQDRTSGNTIYF. The CDR3 bases are TGTGCCAGCACCCAAGACAGGACCTCTGGAAACACCATATATTTT.

This rearrangement joins TRBV20-1 to TRBJ2-5, with TRBD2 matching 13 bases. The CDR3 is 17 amino acids. J lost 4 bases, V lost 1 base, and 9 bases had no gene match. Germline V gives CDR1 DFQATT, CDR2 SNEGSKA (reference sequence). Here the CDR3 reads CSARVTSGGAPSETQYF. CDR3 DNA sequence: TGCAGTGCTAGAGTAACTAGCGGGGGGGCCCCCTCAGAGACCCAGTACTTC.

This clonotype has at least ten counts. The rearrangement uses TRBV30 and TRBJ1-2; D not resolved. Germline V CDR1 and CDR2: GTSNPN, SVGIG (reference sequence). Trimming took off 5 bases at V and 4 bases at J, with 11 bases between the two ends. This CDR3 has 12 residues. The DNA of the CDR3 is TGTGCCTGGGACGGGCGGGCCTATGGCTACACCTTC. Translation: CAWDGRAYGYTF.

This clonotype came up many times. The CDR3 protein is CAWSAGLEGQPQHF. The CDR3 coding sequence is TGTGCCTGGAGTGCGGGCTTAGAGGGACAGCCCCAGCATTTT. V is TRBV30 and J is TRBJ1-5; D is unresolved. Germline lookup yields CDR1 GTSNPN and CDR2 SVGIG (reference sequence). Trimming removed 1 base at V and 7 bases at J, with 14 bases between. This CDR3 region has 14 residues. The full variable domain, completed using reference TRBV30 and TRBJ1-5, is SQTIHQWPATLVQPVGSPLSLECTVEGTSNPNLYWYRQAAGRGLQLLFYSVGIGQISSEVPQNLSASRPQDRQFILSSKKLLLSDSGFYLCAWSAGLEGQPQHFGDGTRLSIL.

This clonotype was observed at least ten times. CDR3 sequence: CASSLEGGPNYNEQFF. The CDR3, as DNA: TGCGCCAGCAGCTTGGAGGGGGGCCCCAACTACAATGAGCAGTTCTTC. This chain links TRBV5-1 with TRBJ2-1; D could derive from TRBD1 or TRBD2 (6 bases each). Germline CDR1 and CDR2: SGHRS and YFSETQ. This CDR3 has 16 amino acids. V lost 0 bases and J lost 3, with 13 bases in between.

This clonotype has at least ten counts. The chain joins TRBV20-1 to TRBJ1-5; D remains unclear. V lost 3 bases to trimming and J lost 2 bases, with 14 bases between them. Germline assignment: CDR1 DFQATT and CDR2 SNEGSKA (reference sequence). The CDR3 consists of 15 residues. This CDR3 is CSARNGRLGNQPQHF. The CDR3 nucleotides read TGCAGTGCTAGGAACGGCCGCCTTGGCAATCAGCCCCAGCATTTT.

The chain couples TRBV18 to TRBJ1-5; D is unclear. V lost 0 bases and J 9 bases, leaving 6 bases between the germline ends. There are 12 residues in the CDR3. Germline V gene data show CDR1 as KGHSH and CDR2 as LQKENI. The CDR3 nucleotides are TGTGCCAGCTCACCACCTGATCTGCCCCAGCATTTT. Protein sequence: CASSPPDLPQHF.

This chain joins TRBV29-1 and TRBJ2-1, with D hard to call. Germline CDR1 and CDR2: SQVTM and ANQGSEA. This CDR3 is 12 amino acids long. Trimming stripped 7 bases from V and 9 bases from J, with 16 bases between. CDR3 bases: TGCAGCGCCCGATACCGTTCGGCTGAGCAGTTCTTC. It encodes CSARYRSAEQFF.

This clonotype was detected a few times. The rearrangement joins TRBV7-9 to TRBJ1-2, with D maybe TRBD1 (6 bases). Trimming pared 4 bases from V and 7 bases from J, leaving 16 bases between. The CDR3 has 14 residues. The germline V gene encodes CDR1 SEHNR and CDR2 FQNEAQ (reference sequence). The CDR3: CASSYWGGASGYTF. The DNA for the CDR3 is TGTGCCAGCAGCTACTGGGGGGGGGCTAGTGGCTACACCTTC.

This clonotype was seen repeatedly, ten times or more. The J gene is TRBJ1-1, the V gene TRBV18; the D gene is possibly TRBD1 (5 bases). In germline, CDR1 is KGHSH, CDR2 LQKENI. V gave up 3 bases and J gave up 1 base, with 9 bases separating them. This CDR3 is built from 14 residues. CDR3 protein: CASSPPGGNTEAFF. In nucleotides, the CDR3 is TGTGCCAGCTCACCTCCGGGGGGGAACACTGAAGCTTTCTTT.

This clonotype has a count of ten or more. The V and J genes are TRBV7-9 and TRBJ1-1; D unresolved. CDR1 is SEHNR and CDR2 is FQNEAQ in the germline V gene (reference sequence). The CDR3 runs 13 residues. V was trimmed by 3 bases and J by 4 bases, leaving 9 bases between them. The CDR3 nucleotides are TGTGCCAGCAGCTTGGGTGGGGTCACTGAAGCTTTCTTT. Its protein is CASSLGGVTEAFF.